A selection of T cell receptor beta chains follows, all from one sample in a study of T cells in localized non-small cell lung cancer. Data came from immunoSEQ multiplex PCR; TCRdb stores just in-frame clones and leaves some out. The table includes 100,000 or so clones, under 95% detected once. This specimen consisted of PBMCs, obtained before any cancer treatment. Every receptor here comes from a woman aged 40-70 years with stage II squamous cell lung carcinoma. Each CDR3 is given with its conserved first and last residue. The order of the fields is CDR3 length, V gene, J gene, clone size, D gene, CDR3 DNA, CDR3 protein. A D gene is named only where the DNA matches it firmly. Expanded clones are given a class, and other clones once, few, many or no size at all.

11,TRBV10-2,TRBJ2-7,once,NA,TGCGCCAGCAGTTCGAATGGGGAGCAGTACTTC,CASSSNGEQYF
12,TRBV2,TRBJ2-2,NA,NA,TGTGCCAGCAGTACTGACACCGGGGAGCTGTTTTTT,CASSTDTGELFF
14,TRBV5-1,TRBJ2-5,few,NA,TGCGCCAGCAGCGGCCCCGGGAGTGGAGAGACCCAGTACTTC,CASSGPGSGETQYF
14,TRBV25-1,TRBJ1-6,once,NA,TGTGCCAGCAGAGAGAGGGGGATGGATTCACCCCTCCACTTT,CASRERGMDSPLHF
17,TRBV4-1,TRBJ1-2,NA,NA,TGCGCCAGCAGCCAAGATCCAAGGCCGTCACCCTTGGGAGGCTACACCTTC,CASSQDPRPSPLGGYTF
14,TRBV2,TRBJ2-2,NA,NA,TGTGCCAGCACCCGCCAGCTAAACACCGGGGAGCTGTTTTTT,CASTRQLNTGELFF
13,TRBV4-1,TRBJ1-2,NA,NA,TGCGCCAGCAGCCCTACCGGGACGGATGGCTACACCTTC,CASSPTGTDGYTF
17,TRBV19,TRBJ1-2,NA,TRBD1,TGTGCCAGTAGGATATCGGGACAGGGGGCCCGAGACTATGGCTACACCTTC,CASRISGQGARDYGYTF
16,TRBV27,TRBJ2-2,NA,TRBD2,TGTGCCAGCAGTTTTAGCGGGGGTGGAAACACCGGGGAGCTGTTTTTT,CASSFSGGGNTGELFF
13,TRBV6-6,TRBJ1-1,NA,NA,TGTGCCAGCAGTACAGATCAGAACACTGAAGCTTTCTTT,CASSTDQNTEAFF
11,TRBV27,TRBJ1-1,NA,NA,TGTGCCAGCAGTGGGAGGGCTGAAGCTTTCTTT,CASSGRAEAFF
14,TRBV30,TRBJ1-5,few,NA,TGTGCCTGGAGTTCCGGGACTAATGGGCAGCCCCAGCATTTT,CAWSSGTNGQPQHF
15,TRBV7-2,TRBJ1-2,NA,TRBD1,TGTGCCAGCAGCTCCGGACAGGGGGCGACCTATGGCTACACCTTC,CASSSGQGATYGYTF
14,TRBV5-4,TRBJ1-1,NA,NA,TGTGCCAGCAGCTTGGAACACGTGGGCACTGAAGCTTTCTTT,CASSLEHVGTEAFF
14,TRBV6-6,TRBJ1-2,NA,NA,TGTGCCAGCAGTCCACGGGGTACAGCCTCCGGCTACACCTTC,CASSPRGTASGYTF
15,TRBV19,TRBJ1-5,NA,NA,TGTGCCAGTAGTATAGCCAGGGAAGGCAATCAGCCCCAGCATTTT,CASSIAREGNQPQHF
14,TRBV6-5,TRBJ1-4,once,NA,TGTGCCAGCAGTTCGTTTCCTCGGGTTGAAAAACTGTTTTTT,CASSSFPRVEKLFF
15,TRBV4-2,TRBJ1-1,NA,NA,TGTGCCAGCAGCCAAGCCCGGGGGGTCAACACTGAAGCTTTCTTT,CASSQARGVNTEAFF
17,TRBV6-4,TRBJ2-4,NA,TRBD1,TGTGCCAGCAGTGACCGAGACAGGGTCCCTACCAAAAACATTCAGTACTTC,CASSDRDRVPTKNIQYF
12,TRBV4-1,TRBJ2-1,few,NA,TGCGCCAGCAGCCAAGAGCCGGAACCAGTGTTCTTC,CASSQEPEPVFF
12,TRBV30,TRBJ1-5,NA,TRBD1,TGTGCCTTCTCAACAGGGGCTCAGCCCCAGCATTTT,CAFSTGAQPQHF
12,TRBV29-1,TRBJ1-2,once,NA,TGCAGCGTGGAAGGACAGACCTATGGCTACACCTTC,CSVEGQTYGYTF
17,TRBV19,TRBJ2-1,NA,TRBD1,TGTGCCAGTAGTTCAGCTCCGGGACAGTCGACCCCCAATGAGCAGTTCTTC,CASSSAPGQSTPNEQFF
15,TRBV14,TRBJ1-1,NA,NA,TGTGCCAGCAGCCAAGATCGAAAAGGGAACACTGAAGCTTTCTTT,CASSQDRKGNTEAFF
15,TRBV28,TRBJ2-7,NA,TRBD2,TGTGCCAGCAGTTTAAGGGGAGGGAGTAGGCACGAGCAGTACTTC,CASSLRGGSRHEQYF
13,TRBV6-6,TRBJ2-7,NA,NA,TGTGCCAGCAGTTTGGGGCGGGGATACGAGCAGTACTTC,CASSLGRGYEQYF
17,TRBV5-1,TRBJ2-7,NA,TRBD1,TGCGCCAGCAGCTATGGACAGGGGCCCCCGTTTTCCTACGAGCAGTACTTC,CASSYGQGPPFSYEQYF
13,TRBV10-3,TRBJ2-7,NA,NA,TGTGCCGCACTGGCGGCCGGGAACTACGAGCAGTACTTC,CAALAAGNYEQYF
13,TRBV6-1,TRBJ2-1,once,TRBD1,TGTGCCAGCAGTGACCGGACAGGCTATGAGCAGTTCTTC,CASSDRTGYEQFF
16,TRBV7-2,TRBJ2-1,NA,TRBD2,TGTGCCAGCAGCACCCCACAGCGGGGCTACTACAATGAGCAGTTCTTC,CASSTPQRGYYNEQFF
15,TRBV6-1,TRBJ1-5,NA,TRBD1,TGTGCCAGCAGTGCAACAGGGGGCGCGGGACAGCCCCAGCATTTT,CASSATGGAGQPQHF
15,TRBV4-2,TRBJ1-5,NA,NA,TGTGCCAGCAGCCAACCCGACAAACTAGATCAGCCCCAGCATTTT,CASSQPDKLDQPQHF
13,TRBV29-1,TRBJ2-6,NA,NA,TGCAGCGCAGGGTCAACTGGGGCCAACGTCCTGACTTTC,CSAGSTGANVLTF
16,TRBV11-2,TRBJ1-4,NA,TRBD1,TGTGCCAGCAGCCCAGACGGACAGGGGGCGCATGAAAAACTGTTTTTT,CASSPDGQGAHEKLFF
15,TRBV6-5,TRBJ2-5,NA,TRBD2,TGTGCCAGCAGTTACGCGGGAGGGCCGAGGGAGACCCAGTACTTC,CASSYAGGPRETQYF
13,TRBV28,TRBJ1-4,NA,NA,TGTGCCAGCAAGCGTGGGGGTAATGAAAAACTGTTTTTT,CASKRGGNEKLFF
14,TRBV5-1,TRBJ1-1,NA,TRBD1,TGCGCCAGCAGACCCCGACAGGGGGCCACTGAAGCTTTCTTT,CASRPRQGATEAFF
14,TRBV10-1,TRBJ1-1,few,NA,TGCGCCAGCAGTGAGCCCGGACAGCCCACTGAAGCTTTCTTT,CASSEPGQPTEAFF
14,TRBV6-1,TRBJ1-2,NA,NA,TGTGCCAGCAGTAATGGGGGGACAAACTATGGCTACACCTTC,CASSNGGTNYGYTF
13,TRBV30,TRBJ1-3,NA,TRBD1,TGTGCCGGACAGGATATCTCTGGAAACACCATATATTTT,CAGQDISGNTIYF
15,TRBV5-4,TRBJ2-1,NA,NA,TGTGCCAGCAGCCTTACAGGGAAAGGGTACAATGAGCAGTTCTTC,CASSLTGKGYNEQFF
16,TRBV29-1,TRBJ1-1,NA,NA,TGCAGCGCCAGAAAGGGGGGCCCCGGGGGTGCCACTGAAGCTTTCTTT,CSARKGGPGGATEAFF
15,TRBV2,TRBJ2-3,NA,TRBD1,TGTGCCAGCAGTGGTCAGGGGGCCCGGACAGATACGCAGTATTTT,CASSGQGARTDTQYF
14,TRBV10-3,TRBJ1-4,NA,TRBD1,TGTGCCATCAGTGGACAGGGGCGGAATGAAAAACTGTTTTTT,CAISGQGRNEKLFF
14,TRBV5-4,TRBJ2-7,NA,NA,TGTGCCAGCAGCTTGGAGGGGCAGAGCTTTGAGCAGTACTTC,CASSLEGQSFEQYF
15,TRBV5-1,TRBJ1-5,NA,NA,TGCGCCAGCAGCTTGGAGGGTATCGGGAATCAGCCCCAGCATTTT,CASSLEGIGNQPQHF
16,TRBV7-9,TRBJ2-5,NA,TRBD1,TGTGCCAGCAGCTTACGCTGGGACAGGGTAAAAGAGACCCAGTACTTC,CASSLRWDRVKETQYF
13,TRBV30,TRBJ1-1,NA,NA,TGTGCCTGGAGTAAAATGTGGAACACTGAAGCTTTCTTT,CAWSKMWNTEAFF
14,TRBV4-1,TRBJ1-2,NA,NA,TGCGCCAGCAGCCAAGGTGGGTTGGCCTATGGCTACACCTTC,CASSQGGLAYGYTF
17,TRBV15,TRBJ2-5,once,TRBD2,TGTGCCACCAGCAGAGATAGACTAGCGGGAGTCACAGAGACCCAGTACTTC,CATSRDRLAGVTETQYF
14,TRBV28,TRBJ1-1,few,TRBD1,TGTGCCAGCAGTTTCGGACAGGTGAACACTGAAGCTTTCTTT,CASSFGQVNTEAFF
13,TRBV27,TRBJ1-5,NA,NA,TGTGCCAGCAGCTCTCGGGGCAATCAGCCCCAGCATTTT,CASSSRGNQPQHF
14,TRBV28,TRBJ1-5,NA,TRBD1,TGTGCCAGCAGTTTGACAGGGAGGAATCAGCCCCAGCATTTT,CASSLTGRNQPQHF